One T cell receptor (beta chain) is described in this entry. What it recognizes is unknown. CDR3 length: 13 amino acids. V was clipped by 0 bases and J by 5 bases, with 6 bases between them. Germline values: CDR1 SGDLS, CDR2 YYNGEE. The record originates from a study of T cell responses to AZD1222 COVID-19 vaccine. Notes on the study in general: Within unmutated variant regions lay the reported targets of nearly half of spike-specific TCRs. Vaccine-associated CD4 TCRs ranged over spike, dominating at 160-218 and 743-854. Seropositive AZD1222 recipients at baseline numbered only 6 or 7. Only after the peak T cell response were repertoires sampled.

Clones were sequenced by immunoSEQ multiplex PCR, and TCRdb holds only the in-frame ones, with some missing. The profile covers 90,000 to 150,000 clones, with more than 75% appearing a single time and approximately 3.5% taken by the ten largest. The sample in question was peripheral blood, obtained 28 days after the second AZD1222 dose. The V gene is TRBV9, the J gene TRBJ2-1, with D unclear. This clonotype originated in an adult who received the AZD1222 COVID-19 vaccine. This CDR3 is CASSVALNNEQFF. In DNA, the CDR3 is TGTGCCAGCAGCGTAGCCCTCAACAATGAGCAGTTCTTC. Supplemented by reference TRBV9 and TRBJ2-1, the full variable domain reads DSGVTQTPKHLITATGQRVTLRCSPRSGDLSVYWYQQSLDQGLQFLIQYYNGEERAKGNILERFSAQQFPDLHSELNLSSLELGDSALYFCASSVALNNEQFFGPGTRLTVL.